These T cell receptor beta chains were read from a single sample in a study of T cell repertoires in cytomegalovirus infection. Their recognized antigens are unknown. A single record per CDR3 protein comes from TCRdb applying MiXCR to the reads. Counted here are roughly 500,000 distinct CDR3 sequences, approximately 42% occurring once; the ten biggest clones make up roughly two fifths. The starting material was cultured PBMCs, obtained from culture after CMV antigen stimulation. These receptors were taken from a human donor in good health (CMV status not recorded). Some clones in this sample may be carry-over from other donors' samples. CDR3s include the opening cysteine and the closing phenylalanine or tryptophan. The D gene is left open where the match is weak. Size tells how often a clone was seen (once, few, many) or the class of an expanded clone, and some rows leave it out.

>TRBJ2-3|TRBD2|TRBV7-2|NA
CASSSRAGGTTDTQYF
TGTGCCAGCAGCTCTCGAGCGGGAGGGACCACAGATACGCAGTATTTT
>TRBJ1-1|NA|TRBV12-3/TRBV12-4|NA
CASSLEDTEAFF
TGTGCCAGCAGTTTAGAGGACACTGAAGCTTTCTTT
>TRBJ2-1|NA|TRBV6-1|few
CASTEALSSYNEQFF
TGTGCCAGCACCGAAGCCCTTTCCTCCTACAATGAGCAGTTCTTC
>TRBJ2-3|TRBD2|TRBV6-5|few
CASSRGVNTDTQYF
TGTGCCAGCTCACGGGGGGTAAACACAGATACGCAGTATTTT
>TRBJ2-1|TRBD1|TRBV7-2|NA
CASSLLDRAHEQFF
TGTGCCAGCAGCTTACTGGACAGGGCCCATGAGCAGTTCTTC
>TRBJ2-3|NA|TRBV10-3|many
CAISFSEREMQYF
TGTGCCATCAGTTTTTCGGAACGGGAGATGCAGTATTTT
>TRBJ1-2|NA|TRBV28|NA
CASRVGRNGYTF
TGTGCCAGCCGAGTGGGCCGAAACGGCTACACCTTC
>TRBJ2-1|TRBD2|TRBV11-2|NA
CASSPGTSGYVNEQFF
TGTGCCAGCAGCCCTGGGACTAGCGGGTACGTTAATGAGCAGTTCTTC
>TRBJ2-1|NA|TRBV11-2|NA
CASSLTTGRISYNEQFF
TGTGCCAGCAGCTTGACAACGGGGCGGATCTCCTACAATGAGCAGTTCTTC
>TRBJ2-3|TRBD2|TRBV19|few
CASSNPGLAGVGDTQYF
TGTGCCAGTAGTAACCCTGGACTAGCGGGAGTTGGCGATACGCAGTATTTT
>TRBJ2-7|NA|TRBV6-2/TRBV6-3|NA
CASSPAVISRRF
TGTGCCAGCAGTCCCGCGGTGATTAGTCGGCGCTTC
>TRBJ2-5|NA|TRBV6-5|few
CASRPRGGVETQYF
TGTGCCAGCAGGCCCCGGGGCGGGGTAGAGACCCAGTACTTC
>TRBJ1-6|NA|TRBV5-1|NA
CASSRVAWVRDSPLHF
TGCGCCAGCAGCCGAGTAGCGTGGGTGCGGGATTCACCCCTCCACTTT
>TRBJ1-2|NA|TRBV7-8|NA
CASSLAVRGDGYTF
TGTGCCAGCAGCTTAGCGGTCAGGGGCGATGGCTACACCTTC
>TRBJ2-7|NA|TRBV7-2|NA
CASSLALGYEQYF
TGTGCCAGCAGCTTAGCGCTCGGCTACGAGCAGTACTTC
>TRBJ2-3|TRBD1|TRBV7-2|NA
CASSRQGRFPTDTQYF
TGTGCCAGCAGCCGACAGGGGCGATTCCCCACAGATACGCAGTATTTT
>TRBJ1-2|TRBD1|TRBV11-2|few
CASREGTGGYGYTF
TGTGCCAGCAGGGAAGGGACAGGGGGCTATGGCTACACCTTC
>TRBJ2-7|NA|TRBV10-3|NA
CATQPYRMEEQYF
TGTGCCACCCAGCCTTACAGGATGGAAGAGCAGTACTTC
>TRBJ1-3|NA|TRBV6-8|NA
CASSYDNSGNTIYF
TGTGCCAGCAGTTACGATAACTCTGGAAACACCATATATTTT
>TRBJ1-2|TRBD1|TRBV4-1|NA
CASSQRTGGGGYTF
TGCGCCAGCAGCCAAAGGACAGGAGGTGGGGGCTACACCTTC
>TRBJ1-1|NA|TRBV7-6|NA
CASSLGPVGTEAFF
TGTGCCAGCAGCTTAGGCCCGGTGGGCACTGAAGCTTTCTTT
>TRBJ2-3|NA|TRBV7-8|few
CASSLLGSQYF
TGTGCCAGCAGCTTATTAGGATCGCAGTATTTT
>TRBJ1-5|TRBD1|TRBV12-3/TRBV12-4|few
CASSLGSGTGSNQPQHF
TGTGCCAGCAGTTTAGGCTCCGGGACAGGGTCCAATCAGCCCCAGCATTTT
>TRBJ2-7|NA|TRBV20-1|NA
CSATRGGGGSPYEQYF
TGCAGTGCTACAAGGGGTGGCGGGGGCTCCCCCTACGAGCAGTACTTC
>TRBJ1-2|NA|TRBV7-2|NA
CASSSTGHYGYTF
TGTGCCAGCAGCTCGACAGGTCACTATGGCTACACCTTC
>TRBJ2-2|TRBD1|TRBV5-1|few
CASSPRQGMNTGELFF
TGCGCCAGCAGCCCTAGACAGGGAATGAACACCGGGGAGCTGTTTTTT
>TRBJ2-1|NA|TRBV11-2|few
CASSGGTSLLYNEQFF
TGTGCCAGCAGCGGAGGGACTTCTCTCCTTTACAATGAGCAGTTCTTC
>TRBJ2-2|NA|TRBV7-2|NA
CASSLVLGTGELFF
TGTGCCAGCAGCTTAGTATTAGGCACCGGGGAGCTGTTTTTT
>TRBJ2-7|NA|TRBV7-9|few
CASSPPQRDRDYEQYF
TGTGCCAGCAGCCCACCCCAGCGGGACAGAGACTACGAGCAGTACTTC
>TRBJ2-1|TRBD2|TRBV4-1|NA
CASSQARGAGAKDEQFF
TGCGCCAGCAGCCAAGCCCGAGGAGCGGGAGCGAAGGATGAGCAGTTCTTC
>TRBJ2-3|TRBD2|TRBV28|medium-sized
CASSLERLAGPEPDTQYF
TGTGCCAGCAGTTTGGAGAGACTAGCGGGCCCAGAGCCAGATACGCAGTATTTT
>TRBJ2-3|NA|TRBV7-9|few
CASSPGIFTDTQYF
TGTGCCAGCAGCCCTGGGATATTCACAGATACGCAGTATTTT
>TRBJ2-1|NA|TRBV7-2|NA
CASSPQDYNEQFF
TGTGCCAGCAGTCCACAAGACTACAATGAGCAGTTCTTC
>TRBJ2-1|NA|TRBV7-8|NA
CASSWGASSYNEQFF
TGTGCCAGCAGCTGGGGGGCCAGCTCCTACAATGAGCAGTTCTTC
>TRBJ2-1|NA|TRBV20-1|NA
CSATRGRSSYNEQFF
TGCAGTGCTACAAGAGGCCGTAGCTCCTACAATGAGCAGTTCTTC
>TRBJ1-1|TRBD1|TRBV28|few
CASSPRGRTEAFF
TGTGCCAGCAGCCCCAGGGGGAGAACTGAAGCTTTCTTT
>TRBJ2-5|NA|TRBV10-3|NA
CAISDAAQETQYF
TGTGCCATCAGTGACGCAGCACAAGAGACCCAGTACTTC
>TRBJ2-7|NA|TRBV2|NA
CASSELQGRNEQYF
TGTGCCAGCAGTGAACTACAGGGTAGGAACGAGCAGTACTTC
>TRBJ1-3|NA|TRBV27|few
CASRQASGNTIYF
TGTGCCAGCCGGCAAGCCTCTGGAAACACCATATATTTT
>TRBJ1-1|NA|TRBV12-3/TRBV12-4|NA
CASSLGLGHTEAFF
TGTGCCAGCAGCCTGGGGTTGGGTCACACTGAAGCTTTCTTT
>TRBJ2-7|NA|TRBV7-2|few
CASSFSFALLKYF
TGTGCCAGCAGCTTCTCGTTTGCCCTTTTAAAGTACTTC
>TRBJ2-7|TRBD1|TRBV12-3/TRBV12-4|NA
CASSYPGQGIYEQYF
TGTGCCAGCAGTTACCCGGGACAGGGTATCTACGAGCAGTACTTC
>TRBJ2-5|NA|TRBV5-4|NA
CASSLESGRETQYF
TGTGCCAGCAGCTTGGAGTCCGGCAGGGAGACCCAGTACTTC
>TRBJ1-2|NA|TRBV28|NA
CASSLSATYGYTF
TGTGCCAGCAGTTTATCCGCGACCTATGGCTACACCTTC
>TRBJ2-3|NA|TRBV5-1|NA
CASSLSRAADTQYF
TGCGCCAGCAGCTTGTCCAGGGCGGCAGATACGCAGTATTTT
>TRBJ2-3|TRBD2|TRBV7-2|few
CASRPGLAGTDTQYF
TGTGCCAGCAGACCCGGTCTAGCGGGCACAGATACGCAGTATTTT
>TRBJ2-1|TRBD2|TRBV20-1|NA
CSARGPSGGLEQFF
TGCAGTGCTAGAGGGCCTAGCGGGGGCCTTGAGCAGTTCTTC
>TRBJ1-2|NA|TRBV19|NA
CASAPTVGKGGYTF
TGTGCCAGTGCGCCGACAGTGGGAAAGGGTGGCTACACCTTC
>TRBJ2-2|NA|TRBV2|once
CASSEIDSGILNTGELFF
TGTGCCAGCAGTGAAATCGATAGTGGAATTTTGAACACCGGGGAGCTGTTTTTT
>TRBJ2-3|NA|TRBV7-2|few
CASSLEGSVAGVGDTQYF
TGTGCCAGCAGCTTAGAGGGTTCGGTGGCAGGGGTGGGAGATACGCAGTATTTT
>TRBJ1-2|NA|TRBV7-4|once
CASSLNQLLWGYTF
TGTGCCAGCAGCTTAAATCAGCTTCTCTGGGGCTACACCTTC
>TRBJ2-3|NA|TRBV9|NA
CASSGFTDTQYF
TGTGCCAGCAGCGGTTTTACAGATACGCAGTATTTT
>TRBJ2-1|NA|TRBV11-2|NA
CASSFFAQQFF
TGTGCCAGCAGCTTTTTCGCGCAGCAGTTCTTC
>TRBJ2-7|NA|TRBV10-3|NA
CAINSGSAYEQYF
TGTGCCATCAATTCCGGGTCAGCCTACGAGCAGTACTTC
>TRBJ2-5|TRBD1|TRBV6-2/TRBV6-3|NA
CASSYAQGPFRETQYF
TGTGCCAGCAGTTACGCACAGGGGCCGTTTCGGGAGACCCAGTACTTC
>TRBJ2-2|NA|TRBV5-1|NA
CASSRPRDSTGELFF
TGCGCCAGCTCCCGTCCTCGGGATTCTACCGGGGAGCTGTTTTTT
>TRBJ2-7|NA|TRBV11-2|few
CASSLTHRPYEQYF
TGTGCCAGCAGCTTGACACACCGCCCGTACGAGCAGTACTTC